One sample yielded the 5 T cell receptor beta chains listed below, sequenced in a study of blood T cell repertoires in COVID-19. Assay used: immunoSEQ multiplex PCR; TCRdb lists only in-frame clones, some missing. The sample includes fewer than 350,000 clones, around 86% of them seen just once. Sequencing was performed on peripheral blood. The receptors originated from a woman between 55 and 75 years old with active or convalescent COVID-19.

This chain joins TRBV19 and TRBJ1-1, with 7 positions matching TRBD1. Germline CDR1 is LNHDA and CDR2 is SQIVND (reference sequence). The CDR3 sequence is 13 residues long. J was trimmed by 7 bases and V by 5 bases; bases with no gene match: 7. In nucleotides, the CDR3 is TGTGCCAGTAGTTCACAGGGGTGGAGTGAAGCTTTCTTT. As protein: CASSSQGWSEAFF.

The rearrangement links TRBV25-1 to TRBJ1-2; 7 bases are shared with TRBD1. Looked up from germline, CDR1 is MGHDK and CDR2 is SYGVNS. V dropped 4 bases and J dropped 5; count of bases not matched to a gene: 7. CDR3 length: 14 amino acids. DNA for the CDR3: TGTGCCAGCAGTGCGTGGACAGGCTCGTATGGCTACACCTTC. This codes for CASSAWTGSYGYTF.

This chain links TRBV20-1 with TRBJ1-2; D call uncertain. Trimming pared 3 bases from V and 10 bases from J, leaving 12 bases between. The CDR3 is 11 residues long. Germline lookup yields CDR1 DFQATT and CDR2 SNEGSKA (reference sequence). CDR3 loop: CSASRSGDYTF. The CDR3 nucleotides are TGCAGTGCTAGTCGCTCGGGAGACTACACCTTC.

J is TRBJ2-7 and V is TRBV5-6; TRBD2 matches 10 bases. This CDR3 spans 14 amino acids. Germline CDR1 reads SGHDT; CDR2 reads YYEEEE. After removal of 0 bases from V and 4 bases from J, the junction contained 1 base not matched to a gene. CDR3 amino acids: CASSLASGGYEQYF. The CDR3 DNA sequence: TGTGCCAGCAGCTTGGCTAGCGGGGGATACGAGCAGTACTTC.

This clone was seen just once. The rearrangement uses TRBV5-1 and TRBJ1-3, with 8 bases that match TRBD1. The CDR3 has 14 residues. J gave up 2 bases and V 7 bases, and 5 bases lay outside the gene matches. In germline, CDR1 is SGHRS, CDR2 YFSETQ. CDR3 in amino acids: CASQETGAGNTIYF. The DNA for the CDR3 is TGCGCCAGCCAGGAGACAGGGGCTGGAAACACCATATATTTT.